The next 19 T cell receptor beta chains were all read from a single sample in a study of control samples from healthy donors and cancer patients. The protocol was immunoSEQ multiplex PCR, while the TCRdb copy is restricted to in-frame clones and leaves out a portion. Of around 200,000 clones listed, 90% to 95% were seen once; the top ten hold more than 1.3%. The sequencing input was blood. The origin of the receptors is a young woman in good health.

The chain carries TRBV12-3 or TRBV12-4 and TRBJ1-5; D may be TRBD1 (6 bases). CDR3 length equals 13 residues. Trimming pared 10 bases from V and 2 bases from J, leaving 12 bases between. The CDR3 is CAIGGRGNQPQHF. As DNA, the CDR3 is TGTGCCATCGGGGGGCGCGGCAATCAGCCCCAGCATTTT.

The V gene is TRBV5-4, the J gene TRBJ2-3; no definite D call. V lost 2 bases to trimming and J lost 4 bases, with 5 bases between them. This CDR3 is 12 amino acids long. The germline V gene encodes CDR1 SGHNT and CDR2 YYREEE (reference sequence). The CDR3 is CASSFAPDTQYF. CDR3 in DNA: TGTGCCAGCAGCTTCGCGCCAGATACGCAGTATTTT.

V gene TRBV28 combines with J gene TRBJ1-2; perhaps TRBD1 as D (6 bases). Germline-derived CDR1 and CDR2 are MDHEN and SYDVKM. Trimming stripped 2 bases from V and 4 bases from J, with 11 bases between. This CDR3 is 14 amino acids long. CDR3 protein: CASSLVQGSYGYTF. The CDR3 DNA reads TGTGCCAGCAGTTTAGTTCAGGGGTCCTATGGCTACACCTTC.

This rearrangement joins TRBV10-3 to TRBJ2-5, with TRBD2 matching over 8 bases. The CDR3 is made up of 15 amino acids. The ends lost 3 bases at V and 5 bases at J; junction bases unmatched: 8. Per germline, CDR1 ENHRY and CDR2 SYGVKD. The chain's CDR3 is CAISDGAGGPETQYF. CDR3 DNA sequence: TGTGCCATCAGTGATGGGGCGGGAGGTCCTGAGACCCAGTACTTC.

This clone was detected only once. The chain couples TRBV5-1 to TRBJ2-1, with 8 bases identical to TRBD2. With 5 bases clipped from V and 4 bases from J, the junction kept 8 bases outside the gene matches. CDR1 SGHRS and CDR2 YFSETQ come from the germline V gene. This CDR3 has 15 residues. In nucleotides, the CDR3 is TGCGCCAGCAGGTCCGGGACTAGTGATTACAATGAGCAGTTCTTC. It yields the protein CASRSGTSDYNEQFF.

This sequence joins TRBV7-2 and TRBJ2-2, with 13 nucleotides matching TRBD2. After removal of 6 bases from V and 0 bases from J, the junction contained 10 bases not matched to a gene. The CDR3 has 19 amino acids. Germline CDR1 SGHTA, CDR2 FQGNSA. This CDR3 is CASSDPGLAGSTNTGELFF. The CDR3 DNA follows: TGTGCCAGCAGTGATCCGGGACTAGCGGGGTCTACGAACACCGGGGAGCTGTTTTTT.

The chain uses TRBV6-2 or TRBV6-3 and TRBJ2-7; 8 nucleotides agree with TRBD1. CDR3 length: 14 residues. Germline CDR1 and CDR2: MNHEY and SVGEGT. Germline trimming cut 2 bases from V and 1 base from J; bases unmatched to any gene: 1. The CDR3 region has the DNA TGTGCCAGCAGTTACCAGGGGGCGTCCTACGAGCAGTACTTC. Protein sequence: CASSYQGASYEQYF.

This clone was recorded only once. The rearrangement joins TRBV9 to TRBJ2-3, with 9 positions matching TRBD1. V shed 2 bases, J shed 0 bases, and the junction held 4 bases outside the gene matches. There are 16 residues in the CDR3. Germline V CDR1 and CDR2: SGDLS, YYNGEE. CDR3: CASSVTGGYSTDTQYF. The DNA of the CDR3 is TGTGCCAGCAGCGTCACAGGGGGCTATAGCACAGATACGCAGTATTTT.

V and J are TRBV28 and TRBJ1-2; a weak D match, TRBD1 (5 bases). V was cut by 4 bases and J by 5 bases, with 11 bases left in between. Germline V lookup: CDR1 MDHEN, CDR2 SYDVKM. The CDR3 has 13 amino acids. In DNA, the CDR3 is TGTGCCAGCAGTTCCCAGGGACCTTATGGCTACACCTTC. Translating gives CASSSQGPYGYTF.

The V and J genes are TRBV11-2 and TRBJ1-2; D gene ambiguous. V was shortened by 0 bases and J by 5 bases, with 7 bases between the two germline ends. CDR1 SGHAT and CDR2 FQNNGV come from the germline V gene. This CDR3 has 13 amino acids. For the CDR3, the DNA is TGTGCCAGCAGCTTAGAACAGTCTTATGGCTACACCTTC. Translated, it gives CASSLEQSYGYTF.

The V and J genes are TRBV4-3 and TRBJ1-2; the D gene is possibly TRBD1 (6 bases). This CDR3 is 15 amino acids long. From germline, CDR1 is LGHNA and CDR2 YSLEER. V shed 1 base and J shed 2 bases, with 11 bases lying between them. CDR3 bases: TGCGCCAGCAGCCAAGCCCAGGGGCTGAACTATGGCTACACCTTC. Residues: CASSQAQGLNYGYTF.

CDR3: CASSLTGSGSSYEQYF. In nucleotides, the CDR3 is TGTGCCAGCAGTTTAACGGGTAGCGGGAGCTCCTACGAGCAGTACTTC. The chain couples TRBV28 to TRBJ2-7; 9 bases map to TRBD2. V shed 2 bases, J shed 0 bases, and the junction held 5 bases outside the gene matches. CDR1 and CDR2 from the germline V gene are MDHEN and SYDVKM. CDR3 length: 16 amino acids.

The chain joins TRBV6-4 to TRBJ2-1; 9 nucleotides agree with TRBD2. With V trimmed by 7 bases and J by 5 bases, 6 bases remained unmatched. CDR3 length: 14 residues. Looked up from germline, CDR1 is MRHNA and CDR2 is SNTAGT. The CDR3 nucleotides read TGTGCCAGCATCGTAGCGGGAGTGAACAATGAGCAGTTCTTC. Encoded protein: CASIVAGVNNEQFF.

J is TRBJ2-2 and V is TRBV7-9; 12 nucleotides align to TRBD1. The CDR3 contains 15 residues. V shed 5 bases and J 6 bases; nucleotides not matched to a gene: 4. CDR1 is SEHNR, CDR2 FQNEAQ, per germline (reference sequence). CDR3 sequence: CASSPGTGGPGELFF. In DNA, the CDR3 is TGTGCCAGCAGCCCCGGGACAGGGGGCCCCGGGGAGCTGTTTTTT.

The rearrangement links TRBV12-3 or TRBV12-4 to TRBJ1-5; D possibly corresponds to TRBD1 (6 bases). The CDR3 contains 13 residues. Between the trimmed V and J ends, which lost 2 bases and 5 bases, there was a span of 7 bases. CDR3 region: CASSLSGDQPQHF. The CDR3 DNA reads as TGTGCCAGCAGTTTATCAGGGGATCAGCCCCAGCATTTT.

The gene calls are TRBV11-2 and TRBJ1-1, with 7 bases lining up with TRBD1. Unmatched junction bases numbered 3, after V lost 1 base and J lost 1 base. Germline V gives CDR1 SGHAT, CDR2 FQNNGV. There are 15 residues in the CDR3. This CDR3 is CASSLANRGNTEAFF. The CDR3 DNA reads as TGTGCCAGCAGCTTAGCCAACAGGGGGAACACTGAAGCTTTCTTT. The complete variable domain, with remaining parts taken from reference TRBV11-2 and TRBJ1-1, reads EAGVAQSPRYKIIEKRQSVAFWCNPISGHATLYWYQQILGQGPKLLIQFQNNGVVDDSQLPKDRFSAERLKGVDSTLKIQPAKLEDSAVYLCASSLANRGNTEAFFGQGTRLTVV.

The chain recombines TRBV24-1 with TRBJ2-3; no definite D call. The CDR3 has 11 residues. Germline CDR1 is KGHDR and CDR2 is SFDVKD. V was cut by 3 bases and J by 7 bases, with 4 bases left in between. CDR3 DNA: TGTGCCACCAGTGATGGGAATACGCAGTATTTT. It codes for CATSDGNTQYF.

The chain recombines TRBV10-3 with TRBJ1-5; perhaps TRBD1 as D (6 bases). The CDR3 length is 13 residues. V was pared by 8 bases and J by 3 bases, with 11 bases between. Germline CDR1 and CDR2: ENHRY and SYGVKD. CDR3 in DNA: TGTGCCATCCGGGACACCATCAATCAGCCCCAGCATTTT. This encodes CAIRDTINQPQHF.

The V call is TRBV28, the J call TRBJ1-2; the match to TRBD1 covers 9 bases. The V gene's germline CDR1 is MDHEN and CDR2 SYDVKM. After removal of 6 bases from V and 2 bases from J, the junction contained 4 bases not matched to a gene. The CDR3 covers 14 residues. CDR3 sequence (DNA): TGTGCCAGCAGAAGCGGACAGGGGAACTATGGCTACACCTTC. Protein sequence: CASRSGQGNYGYTF.